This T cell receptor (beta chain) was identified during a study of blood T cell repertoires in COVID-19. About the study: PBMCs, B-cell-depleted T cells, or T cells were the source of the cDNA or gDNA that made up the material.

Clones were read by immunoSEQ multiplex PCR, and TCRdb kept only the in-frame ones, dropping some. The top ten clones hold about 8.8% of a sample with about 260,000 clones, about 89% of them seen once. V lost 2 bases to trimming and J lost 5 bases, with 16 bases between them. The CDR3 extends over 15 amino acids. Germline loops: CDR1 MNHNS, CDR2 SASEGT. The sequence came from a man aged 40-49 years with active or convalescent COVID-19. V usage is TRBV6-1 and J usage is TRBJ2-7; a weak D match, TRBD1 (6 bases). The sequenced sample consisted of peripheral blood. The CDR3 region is CASSERAGDVHEQYF. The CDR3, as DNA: TGTGCCAGCAGTGAAAGGGCAGGGGATGTACACGAGCAGTACTTC.